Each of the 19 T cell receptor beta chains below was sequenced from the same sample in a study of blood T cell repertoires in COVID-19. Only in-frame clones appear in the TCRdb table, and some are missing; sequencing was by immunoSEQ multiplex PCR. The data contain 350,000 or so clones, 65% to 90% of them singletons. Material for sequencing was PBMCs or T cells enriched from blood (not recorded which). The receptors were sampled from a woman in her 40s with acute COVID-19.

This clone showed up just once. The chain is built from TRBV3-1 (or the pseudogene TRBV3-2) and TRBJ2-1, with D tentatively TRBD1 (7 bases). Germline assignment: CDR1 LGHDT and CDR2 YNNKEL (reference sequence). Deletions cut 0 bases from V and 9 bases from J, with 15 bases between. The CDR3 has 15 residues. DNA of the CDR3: TGTGCCAGCAGCCAAGATACAGGGGAGGTATGTGAGCAGTTCTTC. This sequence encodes CASSQDTGEVCEQFF.

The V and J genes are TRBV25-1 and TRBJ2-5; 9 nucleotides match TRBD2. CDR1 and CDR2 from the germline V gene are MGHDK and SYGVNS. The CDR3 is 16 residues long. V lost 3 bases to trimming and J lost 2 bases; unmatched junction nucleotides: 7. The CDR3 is CASSEQKTSGQETQYF. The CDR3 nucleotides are TGTGCCAGCAGTGAGCAAAAGACTAGCGGACAAGAGACCCAGTACTTC.

CDR3 amino acids: CASSSLQETEAFF. The CDR3 DNA is TGTGCCAGCAGCTCCTTACAGGAAACTGAAGCTTTCTTT. The rearrangement uses TRBV7-2 and TRBJ1-1, with D possibly matching TRBD1 (5 bases). The V end was cut by 4 bases, the J end by 5 bases, with 11 bases between. This CDR3 is 13 amino acids long. Germline lookup yields CDR1 SGHTA and CDR2 FQGNSA.

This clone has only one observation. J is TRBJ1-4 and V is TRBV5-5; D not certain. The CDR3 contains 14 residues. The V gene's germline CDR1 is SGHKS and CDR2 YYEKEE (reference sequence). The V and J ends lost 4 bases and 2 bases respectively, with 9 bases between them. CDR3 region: CASSPRVTNEKLFF. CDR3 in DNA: TGTGCCAGCAGCCCCCGAGTCACTAATGAAAAACTGTTTTTT.

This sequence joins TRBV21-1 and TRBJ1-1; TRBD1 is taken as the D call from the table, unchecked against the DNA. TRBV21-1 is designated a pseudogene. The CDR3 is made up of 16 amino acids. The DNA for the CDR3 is TGTGCCAGCCGCGGTGCTCGGGGCAGGGGGCTGTCCGAAGCTTTCTTT. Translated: CASRGARGRGLSEAFF.

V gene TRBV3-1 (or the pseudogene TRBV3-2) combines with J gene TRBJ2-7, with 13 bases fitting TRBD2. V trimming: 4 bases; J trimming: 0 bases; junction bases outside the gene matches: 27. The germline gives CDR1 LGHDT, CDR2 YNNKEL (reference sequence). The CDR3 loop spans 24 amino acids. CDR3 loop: CASSRFPLNRVGLAGVGASYEQYF. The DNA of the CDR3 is TGTGCCAGCAGCCGGTTCCCCCTTAACCGGGTAGGACTAGCGGGAGTGGGGGCCTCCTACGAGCAGTACTTC.

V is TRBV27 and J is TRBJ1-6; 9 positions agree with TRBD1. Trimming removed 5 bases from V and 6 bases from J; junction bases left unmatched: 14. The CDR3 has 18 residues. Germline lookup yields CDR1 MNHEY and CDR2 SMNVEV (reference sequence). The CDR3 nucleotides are TGTGCCAGCAGTCCTACCGGGACAGGGTATTTGAGTAATTCACCCCTCCACTTT. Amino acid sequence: CASSPTGTGYLSNSPLHF.

The CDR3 reads CASSLVVGAPQETQYF. The DNA of the CDR3 is TGCGCCAGCAGCTTGGTAGTGGGAGCGCCCCAAGAGACCCAGTACTTC. The chain links TRBV5-1 to TRBJ2-5; tentative D call: TRBD2 (5 bases). Germline loops: CDR1 SGHRS, CDR2 YFSETQ. V was shortened by 0 bases and J by 1 base, with 13 bases between the two germline ends. The CDR3 runs 16 residues.

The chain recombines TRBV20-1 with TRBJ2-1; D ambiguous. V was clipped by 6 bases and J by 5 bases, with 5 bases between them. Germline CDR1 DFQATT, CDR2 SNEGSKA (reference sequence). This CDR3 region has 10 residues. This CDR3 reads CSAINNEQFF. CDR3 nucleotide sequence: TGCAGTGCAATAAACAATGAGCAGTTCTTC.

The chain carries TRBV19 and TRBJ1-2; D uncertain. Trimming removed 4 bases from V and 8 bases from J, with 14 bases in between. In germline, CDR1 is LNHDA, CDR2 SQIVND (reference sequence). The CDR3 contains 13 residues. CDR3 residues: CASSTGSPRGYTF. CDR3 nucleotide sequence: TGTGCCAGTAGTACAGGATCCCCCCGGGGCTACACCTTC.

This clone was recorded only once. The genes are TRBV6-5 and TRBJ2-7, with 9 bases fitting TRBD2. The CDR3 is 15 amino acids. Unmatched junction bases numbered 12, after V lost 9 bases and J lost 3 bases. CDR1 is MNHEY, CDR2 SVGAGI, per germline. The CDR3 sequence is CASVKSGRPYYEQYF. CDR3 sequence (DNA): TGTGCCAGTGTAAAAAGCGGGAGGCCTTACTACGAGCAGTACTTC.

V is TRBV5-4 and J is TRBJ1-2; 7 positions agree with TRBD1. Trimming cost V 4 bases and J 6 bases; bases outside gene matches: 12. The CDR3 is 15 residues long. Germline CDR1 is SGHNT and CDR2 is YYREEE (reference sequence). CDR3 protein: CASSIQTQGLHGYTF. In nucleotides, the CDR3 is TGTGCCAGCAGCATCCAGACACAGGGGCTCCATGGCTACACCTTC.

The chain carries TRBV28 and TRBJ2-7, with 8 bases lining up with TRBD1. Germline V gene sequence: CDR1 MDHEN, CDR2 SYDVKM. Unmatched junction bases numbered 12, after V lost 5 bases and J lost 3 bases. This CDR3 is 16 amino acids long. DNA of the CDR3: TGTGCCAGCAGTGAAACCGGGACAGGCCAAATCTACGAGCAGTACTTC. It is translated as CASSETGTGQIYEQYF.

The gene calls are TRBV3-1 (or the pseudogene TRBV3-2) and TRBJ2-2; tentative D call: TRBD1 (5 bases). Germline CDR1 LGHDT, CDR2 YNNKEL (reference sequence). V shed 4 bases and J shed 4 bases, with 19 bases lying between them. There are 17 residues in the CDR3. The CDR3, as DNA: TGTGCCAGCAGCCCAGGGCTAGGTCCTGGCGGCACCGGGGAGCTGTTTTTT. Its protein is CASSPGLGPGGTGELFF.

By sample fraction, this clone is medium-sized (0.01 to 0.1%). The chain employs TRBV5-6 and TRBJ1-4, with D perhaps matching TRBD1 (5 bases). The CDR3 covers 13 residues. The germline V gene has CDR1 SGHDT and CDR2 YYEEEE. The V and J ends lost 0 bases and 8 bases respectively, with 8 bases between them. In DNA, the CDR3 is TGTGCCAGCAGCTTGGTCAGGGAAGAAAAACTGTTTTTT. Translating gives CASSLVREEKLFF. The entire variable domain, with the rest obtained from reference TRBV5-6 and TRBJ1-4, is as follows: DAGVTQSPTHLIKTRGQQVTLRCSPKSGHDTVSWYQQALGQGPQFIFQYYEEEERQRGNFPDRFSGHQFPNYSSELNVNALLLGDSALYLCASSLVREEKLFFGSGTQLSVL.

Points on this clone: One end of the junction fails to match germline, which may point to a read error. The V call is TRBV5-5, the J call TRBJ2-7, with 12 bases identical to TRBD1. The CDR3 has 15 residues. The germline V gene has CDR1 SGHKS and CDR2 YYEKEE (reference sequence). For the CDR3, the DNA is TGTGCCAGCAGTTTGGGACCGGGACAGGGGGCTGAGCAGTACTTC. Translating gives CASSLGPGQGAEQYF.

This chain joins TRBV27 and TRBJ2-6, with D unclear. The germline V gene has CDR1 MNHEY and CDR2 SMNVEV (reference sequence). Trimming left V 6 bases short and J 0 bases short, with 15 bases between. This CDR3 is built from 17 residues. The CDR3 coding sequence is TGTGCCAGCAGGGCGGCTAAAAAGGCCTCTGGGGCCAACGTCCTGACTTTC. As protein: CASRAAKKASGANVLTF.

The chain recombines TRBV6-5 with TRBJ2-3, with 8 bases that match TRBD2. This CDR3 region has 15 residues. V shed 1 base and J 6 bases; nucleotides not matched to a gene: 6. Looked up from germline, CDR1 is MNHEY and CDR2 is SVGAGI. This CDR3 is CASSYWREVADTQYF. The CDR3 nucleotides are TGTGCCAGCAGTTACTGGCGGGAGGTCGCTGATACGCAGTATTTT.

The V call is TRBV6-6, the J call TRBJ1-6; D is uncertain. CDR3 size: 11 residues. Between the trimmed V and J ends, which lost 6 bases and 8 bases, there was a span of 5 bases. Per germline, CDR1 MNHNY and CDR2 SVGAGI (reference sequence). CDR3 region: CASRRDSPLHF. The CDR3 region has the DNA TGTGCCAGCAGGAGGGATTCACCCCTCCACTTT.